The 5 T cell receptor beta chains below were found in one sample sequenced in a study of blood T cell repertoires in COVID-19. Using immunoSEQ multiplex PCR, the repertoire was profiled, and TCRdb retains in-frame clones only, with some absent. Of nearly 110,000 clones listed, 84% are singletons. The sequenced sample was peripheral blood. These receptors came from an older woman with acute or convalescent COVID-19.

This clone was seen a few times. This sequence joins TRBV2 and TRBJ1-2; 7 positions agree with TRBD1. J gave up 5 bases and V 6 bases, and 9 bases lay outside the gene matches. This CDR3 has 14 residues. CDR1 is SNHLY and CDR2 is FYNNEI in the germline V gene. The CDR3 DNA follows: TGTGCCAGCAGCTTCGAGGGGGCAGGTTATGGCTACACCTTC. It translates to CASSFEGAGYGYTF.

This sequence joins TRBV6-2 or TRBV6-3 and TRBJ1-6, with 8 positions matching TRBD1. CDR1 MNHEY and CDR2 SVGEGT come from the germline V gene. The CDR3 length is 13 residues. The V segment lost 6 bases and the J segment 10 bases; nucleotides outside the gene matches: 5. The CDR3 bases are TGTGCCAGCAGCTGGACAGGGCACTCACCCCTCCACTTT. It encodes CASSWTGHSPLHF.

This clone showed up just once. The rearrangement joins TRBV9 to TRBJ1-2; 8 nucleotides agree with TRBD1. Germline V gene sequence: CDR1 SGDLS, CDR2 YYNGEE. The CDR3 covers 18 residues. The V and J ends lost 0 bases and 3 bases, in that order; junction bases with no gene match: 13. The DNA of the CDR3 is TGTGCCAGCAGCGTAGGGGAGCCACAGGGGGTCGTCGACTATGGCTACACCTTC. It is translated as CASSVGEPQGVVDYGYTF.

V and J are TRBV7-9 and TRBJ2-3; D call uncertain. Trimming removed 5 bases from V and 0 bases from J, with 9 bases in between. This CDR3 spans 14 amino acids. Per germline, CDR1 SEHNR and CDR2 FQNEAQ (reference sequence). The CDR3 DNA reads as TGTGCCAGCAGCGTGACTGGGAGCACAGATACGCAGTATTTT. It translates to CASSVTGSTDTQYF.

This chain uses TRBV6-1 with TRBJ1-1; D remains unclear. Looked up from germline, CDR1 is MNHNS and CDR2 is SASEGT. V was cut by 3 bases and J by 4 bases, with 12 bases left in between. The CDR3 consists of 14 residues. The CDR3 loop reads CASSEGLASTEAFF. CDR3 bases: TGTGCCAGCAGTGAGGGCCTCGCCAGCACTGAAGCTTTCTTT.